The rows below give T cell receptor beta chains drawn from one sample of a study of T cell responses to AZD1222 COVID-19 vaccine. Measured with immunoSEQ multiplex PCR; TCRdb has only the in-frame clones, and not every one. This sample has fewer than 150,000 clones; around 90% occur once, and the top ten carry over 3%. The input for sequencing was peripheral blood, taken 28 days after the second AZD1222 dose. Receptors were obtained from an adult who received the AZD1222 COVID-19 vaccine. Both conserved end residues are part of each CDR3. D genes are given only for firm matches. Only part of the rows carry a size: once, few, many, or a class if the clone is expanded.

NA,TRBV19,NA,TRBJ2-7,CATAGETYEQYF,TGTGCCACCGCAGGGGAAACCTACGAGCAGTACTTC
NA,TRBV5-1,TRBD1,TRBJ2-5,CASSETFDRVQETQYF,TGCGCCAGCAGCGAGACTTTTGACAGGGTCCAAGAGACCCAGTACTTC
NA,TRBV4-2,NA,TRBJ2-4,CASSQGTEKLGIQYF,TGTGCCAGCAGCCAAGGGACAGAAAAGCTCGGCATTCAGTACTTC
NA,TRBV14,NA,TRBJ1-6,CASSQKRGGNSPLHF,TGTGCCAGCAGCCAAAAGCGGGGAGGCAATTCACCCCTCCACTTT
NA,TRBV4-2,TRBD1,TRBJ1-6,CASSQSGDSRRSPLHF,TGTGCCAGCAGCCAGAGCGGGGACAGCCGTCGTTCACCCCTCCACTTT
NA,TRBV28,NA,TRBJ1-5,CASSFSGRGGGQPQHF,TGTGCCAGCAGTTTTTCGGGGAGGGGAGGCGGTCAGCCCCAGCATTTT
NA,TRBV5-1,TRBD2,TRBJ2-1,CASSSITSGSYYNEQFF,TGCGCCAGCAGCTCTATTACTAGCGGCTCGTACTACAATGAGCAGTTCTTC
NA,TRBV7-2,TRBD2,TRBJ2-5,CASSYRGLSGIGETQYF,TGTGCCAGCAGCTACCGGGGACTATCCGGAATTGGAGAGACCCAGTACTTC
NA,TRBV28,NA,TRBJ2-1,CASSLSRGHNEQFF,TGTGCCAGCAGTTTAAGTCGGGGCCACAATGAGCAGTTCTTC
NA,TRBV5-4,TRBD2,TRBJ2-7,CASSKGLAETYEQYF,TGTGCCAGCAGCAAGGGACTAGCGGAAACCTACGAGCAGTACTTC
NA,TRBV7-3,NA,TRBJ2-1,CASSAGASSYNEQFF,TGTGCCAGCAGTGCCGGGGCTAGCTCCTACAATGAGCAGTTCTTC
NA,TRBV6-5,TRBD1,TRBJ2-7,CASTRGQGAREQYF,TGTGCCAGCACCCGGGGACAGGGGGCGCGGGAGCAGTACTTC
NA,TRBV7-9,NA,TRBJ2-1,CASTPGGRTQGMNEQFF,TGTGCCAGCACCCCCGGGGGCCGGACACAGGGCATGAATGAGCAGTTCTTC
NA,TRBV15,NA,TRBJ1-2,CATSGPLKSSGGYTF,TGTGCCACCTCGGGACCCCTTAAGAGTTCTGGAGGCTACACCTTC
NA,TRBV5-4,NA,TRBJ1-2,CASRSTVNYGYTF,TGTGCCAGCAGATCAACGGTGAACTATGGCTACACCTTC
medium-sized,TRBV6-6,NA,TRBJ1-5,CASSYNSERDQPQHF,TGTGCCAGCAGTTACAACAGCGAAAGGGATCAGCCCCAGCATTTT
NA,TRBV5-1,NA,TRBJ2-3,CASSPGLDTDTQYF,TGCGCCAGCAGCCCCGGACTGGACACAGATACGCAGTATTTT
NA,TRBV7-2,NA,TRBJ2-1,CASSFDSYNEQFF,TGTGCCAGCAGCTTTGACAGCTACAATGAGCAGTTCTTC
NA,TRBV30,TRBD1,TRBJ1-3,CAWSAGTGGLGNTIYF,TGTGCCTGGAGTGCCGGGACAGGGGGCTTGGGAAACACCATATATTTT